Reported below is one T cell receptor (beta chain). What it recognizes is unknown. The sample belongs to a study of cytomegalovirus exposure and HLA in healthy donors. Study observations and caveats: In a later analysis, TCR beta V- and J-gene trimming was associated with a missense DCLRE1C variant.

13 Jbeta primers and 60 Vbeta primers were used for the PCR. The table came from immunoSEQ multiplex PCR; TCRdb's copy has only in-frame clones and leaves some out. This sample carries about 150,000 clones, 70% of them seen once, and the ten largest clones take 2.1%. Sequenced: PBMCs. The source of this sequence is a woman in her sixties in good health and CMV-seropositive.

Here the CDR3 reads CASSTGLAGGTDTQYF. DNA of the CDR3: TGTGCCAGCAGCACCGGACTAGCGGGTGGCACAGATACGCAGTATTTT. The V gene is TRBV5-4, the J gene TRBJ2-3, with TRBD2 matching over 11 bases. Germline-derived CDR1 and CDR2 are SGHNT and YYREEE (reference sequence). The V and J ends lost 4 bases and 1 base, in that order; junction bases with no gene match: 5. The CDR3 sequence is 16 residues long.